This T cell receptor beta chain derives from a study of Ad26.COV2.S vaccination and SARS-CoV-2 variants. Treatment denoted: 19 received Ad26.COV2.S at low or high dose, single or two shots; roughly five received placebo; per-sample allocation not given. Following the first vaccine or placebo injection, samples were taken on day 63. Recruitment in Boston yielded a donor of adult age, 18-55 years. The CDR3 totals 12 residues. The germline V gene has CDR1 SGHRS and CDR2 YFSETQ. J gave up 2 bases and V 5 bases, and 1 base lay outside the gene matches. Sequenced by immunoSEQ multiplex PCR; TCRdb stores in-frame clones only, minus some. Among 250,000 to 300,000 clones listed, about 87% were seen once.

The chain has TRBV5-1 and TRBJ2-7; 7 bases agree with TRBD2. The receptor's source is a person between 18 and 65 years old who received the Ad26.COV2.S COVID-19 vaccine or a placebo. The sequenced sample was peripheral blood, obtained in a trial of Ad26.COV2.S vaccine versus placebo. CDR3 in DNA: TGCGCCAGCAGTGCGGGGGCCTACGAGCAGTACTTC. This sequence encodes CASSAGAYEQYF.